Below, 30 T cell receptor beta chains from the same sample are listed, as sequenced in a study of Graves' ophthalmopathy and Graves' hyperthyroidism. The authors amplified TCR beta CDR3 regions from RNA transcripts. HTBI primers served in a first-round RT-PCR, which a second-round multiplex PCR followed. TCRdb analysed the multiplex PCR reads with MiXCR anew, one entry per CDR3 protein. Among 200,000 to 250,000 distinct CDR3 sequences listed, 25% to 30% were seen once. The specimen was peripheral blood. These receptor sequences come from a middle-aged man with Graves' ophthalmopathy.

This clonotype rates as large. This chain connects TRBV5-1 to TRBJ2-7; no reliable D call. From germline, CDR1 is SGHRS and CDR2 YFSETQ. This CDR3 spans 12 amino acids. The V end lost 4 bases, the J end lost 4 bases, and 9 bases lay between the germline ends. CDR3 nucleotide sequence: TGCGCCAGCAGCACGAACGGGTACGAGCAGTACTTC. This codes for CASSTNGYEQYF.

This clonotype was recorded many times. The V call is TRBV5-1, the J call TRBJ2-4; D gene unclear. The ends were cut back, 0 bases at V and 0 bases at J, with 4 bases in the middle. Germline values: CDR1 SGHRS, CDR2 YFSETQ. The CDR3 runs 14 residues. The CDR3 nucleotides read TGCGCCAGCAGCTTGGACACAGCCAAAAACATTCAGTACTTC. This encodes CASSLDTAKNIQYF. The full variable domain, rest sourced from reference TRBV5-1 and TRBJ2-4, is KAGVTQTPRYLIKTRGQQVTLSCSPISGHRSVSWYQQTPGQGLQFLFEYFSETQRNKGNFPGRFSGRQFSNSRSEMNVSTLELGDSALYLCASSLDTAKNIQYFGAGTRLSVL.

The V gene is TRBV28, the J gene TRBJ2-5, with TRBD1 as a possible D gene (5 bases). The V and J ends lost 5 bases and 9 bases respectively, with 22 bases between them. CDR3 size: 15 residues. In germline, CDR1 is MDHEN, CDR2 SYDVKM. Here the CDR3 DNA reads TGTGCCAGCAGTCCCTCACCGGACACTCTAGGCCCCCAGTACTTC. Translating gives CASSPSPDTLGPQYF.

The CDR3 DNA is TGTGCCAGCAGTCCCTTAGACAGGTCTGAAGCTTTCTTT. This encodes CASSPLDRSEAFF. The chain uses TRBV6-1 and TRBJ1-1, with a weak D call TRBD1 (6 bases). CDR3 length: 13 amino acids. CDR1 MNHNS and CDR2 SASEGT come from the germline V gene. Trimming left V 5 bases short and J 6 bases short, with 13 bases between.

This clonotype was counted at least ten times. The chain uses TRBV28 and TRBJ2-7; 8 bases are a match to TRBD2. Germline V gene data show CDR1 as MDHEN and CDR2 as SYDVKM. The CDR3 length is 14 residues. The junction had 7 bases not matched to a gene; V was cut back by 3 bases and J by 6 bases. CDR3 region: CASSLTGGPSEQYF. In DNA, the CDR3 is TGTGCCAGCAGTTTGACGGGAGGGCCGAGCGAGCAGTACTTC.

The table lists this clonotype with a count of one. J is TRBJ2-7 and V is TRBV7-2, with a possible D match to TRBD1 (5 bases). In germline, CDR1 is SGHTA, CDR2 FQGNSA. The CDR3 is made up of 13 amino acids. Trimming left V 4 bases short and J 9 bases short, with 16 bases between. CDR3 DNA sequence: TGTGCCAGCAGCTCCGGACACTCCAACGGGCAGTACTTC. This gives the protein CASSSGHSNGQYF. The full variable domain, rest sourced from reference TRBV7-2 and TRBJ2-7, is GAGVSQSPSNKVTEKGKDVELRCDPISGHTALYWYRQSLGQGLEFLIYFQGNSAPDKSGLPSDRFSAERTGGSVSTLTIQRTQQEDSAVYLCASSSGHSNGQYFGPGTRLTVT.

This clonotype has at least ten counts. The chain carries TRBV14 and TRBJ1-2; 7 bases agree with TRBD1. CDR3 length equals 15 residues. CDR1 is SGHDN and CDR2 is FVKESK in the germline V gene. Losses at the gene ends were 1 base for V and 4 bases for J; bases not matched to a gene: 6. CDR3 sequence (DNA): TGTGCCAGCAGCCAAGCCCGACAGGGCCCCTATGGCTACACCTTC. It codes for CASSQARQGPYGYTF.

This clonotype was counted many times. V gene TRBV11-2 combines with J gene TRBJ2-7; 7 nucleotides match TRBD2. The germline gives CDR1 SGHAT, CDR2 FQNNGV. Trimming cost V 2 bases and J 5 bases; bases outside gene matches: 9. CDR3 length: 15 residues. DNA for the CDR3: TGTGCCAGCAGCTTAAACCCCTCGCTAGCGGACGAGCAGTACTTC. This codes for CASSLNPSLADEQYF.

The gene calls are TRBV6-1 and TRBJ2-5; 7 positions match TRBD1. The V segment lost 5 bases and the J segment 7 bases; nucleotides outside the gene matches: 10. Per germline, CDR1 MNHNS and CDR2 SASEGT. This CDR3 is 14 amino acids long. The CDR3 loop is CASSQQGFGGTQYF. The CDR3 DNA reads as TGTGCCAGCAGTCAACAGGGGTTTGGGGGGACCCAGTACTTC.

There are many counts of this clonotype. The DNA of the CDR3 is TGTGCCAGCAGCTACAGACTAGGCACGTACCAAGAGACCCAGTACTTC. Amino acids: CASSYRLGTYQETQYF. V usage is TRBV3-1 and J usage is TRBJ2-5; a weak D match, TRBD2 (6 bases). Trimming removed 5 bases from V and 0 bases from J, with 16 bases in between. The CDR3 has 16 amino acids. Germline V gene sequence: CDR1 LGHDT, CDR2 YNNKEL (reference sequence).

Many counts were recorded for this clonotype. The chain recombines TRBV29-1 with TRBJ2-7; TRBD1 is a possible D gene (6 bases). This CDR3 contains 13 residues. Trimming took off 4 bases at V and 2 bases at J, with 12 bases between the two ends. CDR1 is SQVTM, CDR2 ANQGSEA, per germline. The CDR3 here is CSVVWTDTYEQYF. CDR3 bases: TGCAGCGTTGTCTGGACAGACACCTACGAGCAGTACTTC.

V usage is TRBV6-4 and J usage is TRBJ1-6; TRBD1 matches at 7 bases. V was clipped by 5 bases and J by 6 bases; unmatched bases: 10. The CDR3 runs to 16 residues. CDR1 is MRHNA and CDR2 is SNTAGT in the germline V gene. The CDR3 spells CASSPDRISTNSPLHF. As DNA, the CDR3 is TGTGCCAGCAGTCCGGACAGGATTAGCACTAATTCACCCCTCCACTTT.

This clonotype was found many times. The chain is built from TRBV5-1 and TRBJ2-5, with 10 bases that match TRBD2. Germline V gives CDR1 SGHRS, CDR2 YFSETQ. This CDR3 comprises 15 residues. Unmatched junction bases numbered 3, after V lost 2 bases and J lost 2 bases. The CDR3 here is CASSLLAGPQETQYF. DNA of the CDR3: TGCGCCAGCAGCTTACTAGCGGGGCCGCAAGAGACCCAGTACTTC. The full variable domain, completed using reference TRBV5-1 and TRBJ2-5, is KAGVTQTPRYLIKTRGQQVTLSCSPISGHRSVSWYQQTPGQGLQFLFEYFSETQRNKGNFPGRFSGRQFSNSRSEMNVSTLELGDSALYLCASSLLAGPQETQYFGPGTRLLVL.

Regarding this clonotype: A much more abundant neighbour one base away suggests this may be a read error. The chain carries TRBV3-1 and TRBJ2-5, with D uncertain. The CDR3 length is 15 residues. Deletions cut 5 bases from V and 3 bases from J, with 16 bases between. The germline gives CDR1 LGHDT, CDR2 YNNKEL (reference sequence). The CDR3, as DNA: TGTGCCAGCAGCAAAGCACGGCAGCCCGAAGAGACCCAGTACTTC. Translating gives CASSKARQPEETQYF.

This clonotype was recorded many times. The genes are TRBV7-8 and TRBJ1-1; D unclear. Trimming cost V 0 bases and J 5 bases, with 13 bases left between them. CDR1 SGHVS and CDR2 FQNEAQ come from the germline V gene. This CDR3 comprises 15 residues. CDR3 region: CASSLASIGWTEAFF. The CDR3 DNA reads as TGTGCCAGCAGCTTAGCGTCGATAGGGTGGACTGAAGCTTTCTTT.

This clonotype was recorded at least ten times. CDR3 sequence (DNA): TGTGCCAGCACCGAGAGACTAGCGGAAGAGACCCAGTACTTC. The encoded protein is CASTERLAEETQYF. This chain uses TRBV2 with TRBJ2-5; TRBD2 agrees at 9 bases. V gave up 7 bases and J gave up 3 bases; unmatched junction bases: 6. CDR1 is SNHLY and CDR2 is FYNNEI in the germline V gene. CDR3 length equals 14 residues.

The chain combines TRBV7-2 with TRBJ1-6; 10 nucleotides agree with TRBD1. This CDR3 comprises 15 residues. Germline-derived CDR1 and CDR2 are SGHTA and FQGNSA. V lost 1 base to trimming and J lost 11 bases; unmatched junction nucleotides: 5. Here the CDR3 reads CASSLGDRGRTPLHF. In DNA form, the CDR3 reads TGTGCCAGCAGCTTAGGGGACAGGGGAAGGACACCCCTCCACTTT.

Many counts were recorded for this clonotype. The chain links TRBV29-1 to TRBJ1-1; unclear D gene. The CDR3 length is 12 residues. V dropped 7 bases and J dropped 5 bases, with 14 bases sitting between them. The germline gives CDR1 SQVTM, CDR2 ANQGSEA. The CDR3 spells CSAQEGDTEAFF. In DNA, the CDR3 is TGCAGCGCCCAGGAGGGTGATACTGAAGCTTTCTTT.

This clonotype was seen a few times. The chain employs TRBV11-2 and TRBJ1-5; D remains ambiguous. The CDR3 is made up of 13 amino acids. The germline V and J ends were trimmed by 4 bases and 0 bases, with 4 bases remaining between them. Germline loops: CDR1 SGHAT, CDR2 FQNNGV. The CDR3: CASSSISNQPQHF. CDR3 DNA: TGTGCCAGCAGCTCAATTAGCAATCAGCCCCAGCATTTT. Full variable domain (remainder filled in from reference TRBV11-2 and TRBJ1-5): EAGVAQSPRYKIIEKRQSVAFWCNPISGHATLYWYQQILGQGPKLLIQFQNNGVVDDSQLPKDRFSAERLKGVDSTLKIQPAKLEDSAVYLCASSSISNQPQHFGDGTRLSIL.

This clonotype appeared many times. The V and J genes are TRBV12-3 or TRBV12-4 and TRBJ2-5; 7 bases line up with TRBD2. V dropped 1 base and J dropped 4; count of bases not matched to a gene: 6. The CDR3 contains 15 residues. The CDR3 loop reads CASSLGGREGETQYF. The CDR3 bases are TGTGCCAGCAGTTTAGGAGGCAGGGAGGGAGAGACCCAGTACTTC.

This clonotype appeared many times. The chain links TRBV12-3 or TRBV12-4 to TRBJ2-6; D uncertain. Trimming removed 5 bases at V and 1 base at J, with 9 bases between. The CDR3 is 15 amino acids. The CDR3 DNA reads TGTGCCAGCAGTCCAACAAAATCTGGGGCCAACGTCCTGACTTTC. Translated, it gives CASSPTKSGANVLTF.

This chain joins TRBV12-3 or TRBV12-4 and TRBJ1-1; no clear D gene. V lost 8 bases, J lost 3 bases, and 10 bases lay in between. This CDR3 is 12 amino acids long. The CDR3 here is CASARRYTEAFF. The CDR3 nucleotides read TGTGCCAGCGCCAGGCGTTACACTGAAGCTTTCTTT.

The table lists this clonotype with many counts. This sequence joins TRBV14 and TRBJ2-2, with D uncertain. The V end lost 3 bases, the J end lost 4 bases, and 21 bases lay between the germline ends. Per the germline V gene, CDR1 is SGHDN and CDR2 is FVKESK. The CDR3 covers 18 residues. CDR3 DNA: TGTGCCAGCAGCCACGTATGGGAAGGGATCGCGAGCACCGGGGAGCTGTTTTTT. The encoded protein is CASSHVWEGIASTGELFF.

This clonotype has a count of ten or more. The V and J genes are TRBV4-1 and TRBJ2-7; D call uncertain. The germline V gene encodes CDR1 MGHRA and CDR2 YSYEKL. The CDR3 has 13 amino acids. Trimming pared 0 bases from V and 0 bases from J, leaving 3 bases between. The CDR3 DNA reads TGCGCCAGCAGCCAAGAAAGCTCCTACGAGCAGTACTTC. This encodes CASSQESSYEQYF.

This chain links TRBV28 with TRBJ2-5, with a tentative D call TRBD1 (6 bases). CDR3 length equals 14 residues. V was shortened by 5 bases and J by 1 base, with 11 bases between the two germline ends. Germline lookup yields CDR1 MDHEN and CDR2 SYDVKM. The CDR3 spells CASSTGQPQETQYF. The CDR3 DNA sequence: TGTGCCAGCAGTACAGGACAGCCCCAAGAGACCCAGTACTTC. Combining the CDR3 with reference TRBV28 and TRBJ2-5 gives the whole variable domain DVKVTQSSRYLVKRTGEKVFLECVQDMDHENMFWYRQDPGLGLRLIYFSYDVKMKEKGDIPEGYSVSREKKERFSLILESASTNQTSMYLCASSTGQPQETQYFGPGTRLLVL.

This clonotype was seen ten or more times. This chain connects TRBV27 to TRBJ2-7; D uncertain. This CDR3 contains 14 residues. V gave up 2 bases and J gave up 2 bases, with 10 bases separating them. CDR1 MNHEY and CDR2 SMNVEV come from the germline V gene (reference sequence). In nucleotides, the CDR3 is TGTGCCAGCAGTTTAAAGGGTTTCACCTACGAGCAGTACTTC. It translates to CASSLKGFTYEQYF.

At least ten counts were recorded for this clonotype. The chain links TRBV28 to TRBJ2-7, with TRBD2 as a possible D gene (5 bases). CDR1 is MDHEN, CDR2 SYDVKM, per germline. The CDR3 consists of 10 residues. Trimming removed 8 bases from V and 6 bases from J, with 8 bases in between. CDR3 bases: TGTGCCAGCGGCCGGGGCGAGCAGTACTTC. This translates into CASGRGEQYF.

The sample holds many counts of this clonotype. The chain uses TRBV12-3 or TRBV12-4 and TRBJ2-2, with D hard to call. This CDR3 comprises 13 residues. V was cut by 4 bases and J by 5 bases, with 8 bases left in between. The CDR3, as DNA: TGTGCCAGCAGTTCGAGAGGAACCGGGGAGCTGTTTTTT. This translates into CASSSRGTGELFF.

This clonotype was seen at least ten times. The V call is TRBV11-2, the J call TRBJ1-6; TRBD1 aligns across 7 bases. Germline V gives CDR1 SGHAT, CDR2 FQNNGV. The CDR3 spans 15 residues. V trimming: 5 bases; J trimming: 10 bases; junction bases outside the gene matches: 11. In DNA form, the CDR3 reads TGTGCCAGCAGCCAACGGACAGGTTCGGGATCACCCCTCCACTTT. Its protein is CASSQRTGSGSPLHF.

This clonotype was recorded many times. The rearrangement uses TRBV12-3 or TRBV12-4 and TRBJ2-5; 8 bases align to TRBD1. This CDR3 is 17 amino acids long. With V trimmed by 1 base and J by 0 bases, 7 bases remained unmatched. CDR3: CASSLEGTGQNQETQYF. Here the CDR3 DNA reads TGTGCCAGCAGTTTAGAGGGGACAGGCCAAAACCAAGAGACCCAGTACTTC.